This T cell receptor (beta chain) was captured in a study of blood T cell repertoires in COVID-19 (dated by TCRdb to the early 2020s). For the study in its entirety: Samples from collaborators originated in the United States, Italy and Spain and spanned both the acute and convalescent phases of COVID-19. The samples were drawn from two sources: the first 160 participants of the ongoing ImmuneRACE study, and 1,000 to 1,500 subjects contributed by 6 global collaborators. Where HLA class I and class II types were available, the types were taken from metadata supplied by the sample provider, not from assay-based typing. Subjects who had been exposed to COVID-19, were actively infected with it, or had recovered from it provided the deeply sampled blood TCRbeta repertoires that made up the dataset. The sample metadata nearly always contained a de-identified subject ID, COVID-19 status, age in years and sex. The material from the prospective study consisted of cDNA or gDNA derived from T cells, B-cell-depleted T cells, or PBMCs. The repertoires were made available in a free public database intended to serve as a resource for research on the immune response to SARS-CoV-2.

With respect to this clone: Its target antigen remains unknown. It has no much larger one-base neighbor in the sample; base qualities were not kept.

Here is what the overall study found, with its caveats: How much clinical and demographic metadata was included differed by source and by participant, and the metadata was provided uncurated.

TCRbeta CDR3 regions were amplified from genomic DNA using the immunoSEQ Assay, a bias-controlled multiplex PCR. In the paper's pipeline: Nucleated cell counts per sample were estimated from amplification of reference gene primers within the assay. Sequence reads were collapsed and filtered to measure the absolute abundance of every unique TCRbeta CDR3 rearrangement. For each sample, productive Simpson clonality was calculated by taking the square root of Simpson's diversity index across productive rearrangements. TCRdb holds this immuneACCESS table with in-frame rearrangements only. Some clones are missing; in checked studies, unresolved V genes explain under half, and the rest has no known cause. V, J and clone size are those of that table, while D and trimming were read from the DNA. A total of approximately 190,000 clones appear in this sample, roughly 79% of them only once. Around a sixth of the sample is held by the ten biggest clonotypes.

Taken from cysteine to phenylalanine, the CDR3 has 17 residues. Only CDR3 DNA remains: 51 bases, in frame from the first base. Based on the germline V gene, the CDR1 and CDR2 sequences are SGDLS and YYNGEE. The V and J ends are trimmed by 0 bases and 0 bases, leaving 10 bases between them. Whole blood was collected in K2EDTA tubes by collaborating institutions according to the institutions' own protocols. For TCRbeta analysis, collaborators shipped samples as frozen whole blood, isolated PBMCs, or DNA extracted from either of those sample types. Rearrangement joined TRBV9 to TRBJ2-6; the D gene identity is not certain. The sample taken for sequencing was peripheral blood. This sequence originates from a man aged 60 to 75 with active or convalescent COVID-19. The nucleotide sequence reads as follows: TGTGCCAGCAGCGTAGATACCAGGTACTCTGGGGCCAACGTCCTGACTTTC. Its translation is CASSVDTRYSGANVLTF.